The 25 T cell receptor beta chains presented below share a single source sample, sequenced in a study of blood T cells in healthy people across ages. Sample-barcoded 5' priming and a J-beta primer mix drove a second PCR of roughly 7 to 11 cycles. TCRdb passed the 5' RACE reads through MiXCR, listing each CDR3 protein once. The table lists hundreds of thousands of distinct CDR3 sequences, 45% to 60% of them singletons. Sequenced: blood. Receptor source: a man aged 55 to 70 in good health.

The genes are TRBV28 and TRBJ2-1; 8 nucleotides match TRBD2. The V and J ends lost 1 base and 6 bases, in that order; junction bases with no gene match: 8. CDR3 length: 16 amino acids. Germline values: CDR1 MDHEN, CDR2 SYDVKM. CDR3 coding DNA: TGTGCCAGCAGTTTATTACCAGCGGGAGTAGTCAATGAGCAGTTCTTC. Encoded protein: CASSLLPAGVVNEQFF.

This chain links TRBV5-1 with TRBJ2-5; tentatively, D is TRBD1 (6 bases). CDR1 SGHRS and CDR2 YFSETQ come from the germline V gene. The V end lost 6 bases, the J end lost 1 base, and 13 bases lay between the germline ends. The CDR3 loop spans 14 amino acids. The CDR3 loop reads CASTKGQSQETQYF. CDR3 nucleotides: TGCGCCAGCACCAAAGGACAGTCCCAAGAGACCCAGTACTTC. Combining the CDR3 with reference TRBV5-1 and TRBJ2-5 gives the whole variable domain KAGVTQTPRYLIKTRGQQVTLSCSPISGHRSVSWYQQTPGQGLQFLFEYFSETQRNKGNFPGRFSGRQFSNSRSEMNVSTLELGDSALYLCASTKGQSQETQYFGPGTRLLVL.

V is TRBV29-1 and J is TRBJ2-1; D remains unclear. The CDR3 contains 14 residues. Trimming took 3 bases from V and 3 from J, leaving 12 bases between them. Germline loops: CDR1 SQVTM, CDR2 ANQGSEA. The chain's CDR3 is CSVELMDRYNEQFF. In DNA form, the CDR3 reads TGCAGCGTTGAGTTGATGGACCGCTACAATGAGCAGTTCTTC.

There are a few counts of this clonotype. The chain combines TRBV20-1 with TRBJ1-2; a possible D gene is TRBD1 (6 bases). V lost 0 bases, J lost 7 bases, and 24 bases lay in between. The CDR3 is 17 amino acids. Per the germline V gene, CDR1 is DFQATT and CDR2 is SNEGSKA (reference sequence). The CDR3 loop is CSARDRVTGSKDSGYTF. For the CDR3, the DNA is TGCAGTGCTAGAGATCGGGTCACAGGGTCAAAAGACTCTGGCTACACCTTC.

The rearrangement joins TRBV7-2 to TRBJ2-7; 7 bases map to TRBD2. This CDR3 contains 14 residues. The junction had 4 bases not matched to a gene; V was cut back by 2 bases and J by 3 bases. In germline, CDR1 is SGHTA, CDR2 FQGNSA. For the CDR3, the DNA is TGTGCCAGCAGCTTAAAAAGCGGGATCTACGAGCAGTACTTC. The encoded protein is CASSLKSGIYEQYF. Supplemented by reference TRBV7-2 and TRBJ2-7, the full variable domain reads GAGVSQSPSNKVTEKGKDVELRCDPISGHTALYWYRQSLGQGLEFLIYFQGNSAPDKSGLPSDRFSAERTGGSVSTLTIQRTQQEDSAVYLCASSLKSGIYEQYFGPGTRLTVT.

This clonotype was detected many times. V usage is TRBV4-1 and J usage is TRBJ2-1, with D possibly being TRBD2 (6 bases). Trimming cost V 1 base and J 1 base, with 11 bases left between them. The CDR3 is 16 residues long. Per germline, CDR1 MGHRA and CDR2 YSYEKL. The CDR3 coding sequence is TGCGCCAGCAGCCAAGTTTTTGGGGGGTCCTACAATGAGCAGTTCTTC. Translated: CASSQVFGGSYNEQFF.

This clonotype was seen repeatedly, ten times or more. The rearrangement uses TRBV5-6 and TRBJ2-3, with 7 bases that match TRBD1. Germline V gene data show CDR1 as SGHDT and CDR2 as YYEEEE. The CDR3 is 16 residues long. J was trimmed by 2 bases and V by 6 bases; bases with no gene match: 12. The CDR3 spells CASTRARDSYTDTQYF. The CDR3 bases are TGTGCCAGCACTAGAGCCCGGGACAGCTACACAGATACGCAGTATTTT.

The chain recombines TRBV6-5 with TRBJ2-7, with a possible D match to TRBD2 (6 bases). This CDR3 is 15 amino acids long. Germline V gives CDR1 MNHEY, CDR2 SVGAGI. The germline V and J ends were trimmed by 2 bases and 3 bases, with 14 bases remaining between them. CDR3 protein: CASSYGGSPLYEQYF. The CDR3 bases are TGTGCCAGCAGTTACGGGGGGTCGCCTCTCTACGAGCAGTACTTC.

This clonotype was seen many times. The gene calls are TRBV3-1 and TRBJ2-6, with 7 bases fitting TRBD1. The CDR3 loop spans 17 amino acids. The germline V gene encodes CDR1 LGHDT and CDR2 YNNKEL (reference sequence). V dropped 4 bases and J dropped 0; count of bases not matched to a gene: 6. The DNA of the CDR3 is TGTGCCAGCAGCCCGACAGGGCATACCTCTGGGGCCAACGTCCTGACTTTC. Translation gives CASSPTGHTSGANVLTF.

This clonotype was counted a few times. The chain couples TRBV7-2 to TRBJ1-4, with 7 bases that match TRBD1. This CDR3 is built from 15 residues. The germline V gene has CDR1 SGHTA and CDR2 FQGNSA. V gave up 3 bases and J gave up 4 bases; unmatched junction bases: 5. CDR3 sequence (DNA): TGTGCCAGCAGCTTCCAGGGGGGAGATAATGAAAAACTGTTTTTT. As protein: CASSFQGGDNEKLFF.

This clonotype was counted only a few times. A clone one base away is much larger, so this may be a read error. This rearrangement joins TRBV7-2 to TRBJ2-5; D unclear. The germline V and J ends were trimmed by 5 bases and 2 bases, with 12 bases remaining between them. The CDR3 is made up of 14 amino acids. The V gene's germline CDR1 is SGHTA and CDR2 FQGNSA. The CDR3 DNA sequence: TGTGCCAGCAGCGTCGGACGTATGCAAGAGACCCAGTACTTC. Translating gives CASSVGRMQETQYF. The full variable domain, completed using reference TRBV7-2 and TRBJ2-5, is GAGVSQSPSNKVTEKGKDVELRCDPISGHTALYWYRQSLGQGLEFLIYFQGNSAPDKSGLPSDRFSAERTGGSVSTLTIQRTQQEDSAVYLCASSVGRMQETQYFGPGTRLLVL.

The rearrangement links TRBV3-1 to TRBJ1-5; D gene unclear. The CDR3 consists of 14 residues. Trimming took 0 bases from V and 5 from J, leaving 8 bases between them. The germline V gene encodes CDR1 LGHDT and CDR2 YNNKEL (reference sequence). This CDR3 reads CASSQDLGHQPQHF. CDR3 coding DNA: TGTGCCAGCAGCCAAGACTTAGGCCATCAGCCCCAGCATTTT.

The chain is built from TRBV20-1 and TRBJ2-3, with 8 bases lining up with TRBD2. CDR3 length: 14 amino acids. The V gene's germline CDR1 is DFQATT and CDR2 SNEGSKA (reference sequence). V shed 1 base and J 3 bases; nucleotides not matched to a gene: 3. The CDR3 nucleotides read TGCAGTGCTAGAGGACTAGCGAGGACAGATACGCAGTATTTT. Amino acids: CSARGLARTDTQYF.

This clonotype was found many times. The chain recombines TRBV20-1 with TRBJ2-4, with D possibly TRBD2 on 6 matching bases. V lost 0 bases to trimming and J lost 0 bases, with 9 bases between them. CDR3 length: 15 residues. Germline V gene sequence: CDR1 DFQATT, CDR2 SNEGSKA (reference sequence). CDR3 in amino acids: CSARDHSGAKNIQYF. As DNA, the CDR3 is TGCAGTGCTAGAGACCATAGCGGAGCCAAAAACATTCAGTACTTC.

This clonotype was counted once. A much larger clone sits a single nucleotide away, making a read error possible. The V call is TRBV24-1, the J call TRBJ2-2, with 9 bases lining up with TRBD2. CDR3 length: 15 amino acids. Germline-derived CDR1 and CDR2 are KGHDR and SFDVKD. Losses at the gene ends were 9 bases for V and 1 base for J; bases not matched to a gene: 5. CDR3 sequence: CATFLAGVNTGELFF. DNA of the CDR3: TGTGCCACCTTTTTAGCGGGGGTGAACACCGGGGAGCTGTTTTTT.

This clonotype was seen more than once but under ten times. This chain connects TRBV5-6 to TRBJ2-3; D is undetermined. This CDR3 is 14 amino acids long. The V gene's germline CDR1 is SGHDT and CDR2 YYEEEE. V gave up 4 bases and J gave up 4 bases, with 13 bases separating them. CDR3 nucleotides: TGTGCCAGCAGCCACCGTAGGGCCCCAGATACGCAGTATTTT. The encoded protein is CASSHRRAPDTQYF.

The table lists this clonotype with a count of one. The chain recombines TRBV7-2 with TRBJ1-5; unclear D gene. The V gene's germline CDR1 is SGHTA and CDR2 FQGNSA. The CDR3 runs 14 residues. Trimming removed 5 bases from V and 0 bases from J, with 8 bases in between. CDR3 protein: CASSTSSSNQPQHF. The CDR3 coding sequence is TGTGCCAGCAGCACCAGCTCTAGCAATCAGCCCCAGCATTTT.

CDR3 bases: TGCAGTGCTCCTCTGGGCGGACCCCAGTACTTC. It yields the protein CSAPLGGPQYF. The chain joins TRBV20-1 to TRBJ2-4, with D unclear. Between the trimmed V and J ends, which lost 5 bases and 13 bases, there was a span of 15 bases. This CDR3 spans 11 amino acids. The germline V gene encodes CDR1 DFQATT and CDR2 SNEGSKA (reference sequence).

The CDR3 DNA follows: TGTGCCATCAGCGGTGGTGTCAGCGCTGAGGGGGTATACCACGAGCAGTACTTC. Translated, it gives CAISGGVSAEGVYHEQYF. The chain has TRBV10-3 and TRBJ2-7; perhaps TRBD1 as D (6 bases). The CDR3 runs to 18 residues. Trimming cost V 6 bases and J 5 bases, with 29 bases left between them. From germline, CDR1 is ENHRY and CDR2 SYGVKD.

This rearrangement joins TRBV20-1 to TRBJ2-1, with a tentative D call TRBD2 (5 bases). Germline V gene lookup returns CDR1 DFQATT and CDR2 SNEGSKA (reference sequence). The CDR3 totals 11 residues. Trimming cost V 4 bases and J 12 bases, with 13 bases left between them. The chain's CDR3 is CSATSAAVQFF. For the CDR3, the DNA is TGCAGTGCTACCTCAGCGGCGGTGCAGTTCTTC.

V usage is TRBV20-1 and J usage is TRBJ2-7, with TRBD2 matching over 10 bases. Per the germline V gene, CDR1 is DFQATT and CDR2 is SNEGSKA (reference sequence). The ends lost 6 bases at V and 6 bases at J; junction bases unmatched: 2. The CDR3 runs to 11 residues. DNA for the CDR3: TGCAGTGCAATAGCGGGAGGCGAGCAGTACTTC. Protein: CSAIAGGEQYF.

This clonotype was observed a handful of times. V usage is TRBV7-2 and J usage is TRBJ2-7; the D gene is possibly TRBD1 (6 bases). CDR1 and CDR2 from the germline V gene are SGHTA and FQGNSA. The V end was cut by 5 bases, the J end by 1 base, with 15 bases between. CDR3 size: 15 residues. CDR3 sequence reads: CASSPGLGQSYEQYF. The DNA of the CDR3 is TGTGCCAGCAGCCCTGGATTAGGACAGTCCTACGAGCAGTACTTC.

CDR3 protein: CASSEDHLSYEQYF. CDR3 coding DNA: TGTGCCAGCAGTGAAGACCACCTCTCATACGAGCAGTACTTC. The V call is TRBV6-4, the J call TRBJ2-4; D is unresolved. The end of the DNA is better explained by TRBJ2-7, so the J call may be wrong. Germline assignment: CDR1 MRHNA and CDR2 SNTAGT. This CDR3 has 14 amino acids.

The genes are TRBV6-5 and TRBJ1-1; D gene ambiguous. The germline gives CDR1 MNHEY, CDR2 SVGAGI. This CDR3 is 14 amino acids long. Trimming pared 6 bases from V and 0 bases from J, leaving 11 bases between. In nucleotides, the CDR3 is TGTGCCAGCAGGGGCTATACCATGAACACTGAAGCTTTCTTT. Amino acids: CASRGYTMNTEAFF.

The chain is built from TRBV2 and TRBJ2-1, with 9 bases fitting TRBD1. Germline CDR1 SNHLY, CDR2 FYNNEI. Trimming cost V 6 bases and J 0 bases; bases outside gene matches: 9. This CDR3 comprises 17 residues. The CDR3 sequence is CASRGQGRRSSYNEQFF. DNA of the CDR3: TGTGCCAGCAGGGGACAGGGTAGGAGAAGCTCCTACAATGAGCAGTTCTTC.